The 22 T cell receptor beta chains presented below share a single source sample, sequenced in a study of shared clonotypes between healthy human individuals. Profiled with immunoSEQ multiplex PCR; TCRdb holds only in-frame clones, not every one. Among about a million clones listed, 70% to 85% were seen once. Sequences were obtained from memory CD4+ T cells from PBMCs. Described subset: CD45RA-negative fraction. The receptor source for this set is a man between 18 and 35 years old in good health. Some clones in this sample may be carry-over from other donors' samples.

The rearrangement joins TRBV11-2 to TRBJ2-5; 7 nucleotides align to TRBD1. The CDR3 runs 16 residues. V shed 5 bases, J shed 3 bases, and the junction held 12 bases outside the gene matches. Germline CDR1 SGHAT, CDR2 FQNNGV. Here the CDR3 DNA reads TGTGCCAGCAGCCTAGGGACAGCCACTCGCGAAGAGACCCAGTACTTC. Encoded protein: CASSLGTATREETQYF.

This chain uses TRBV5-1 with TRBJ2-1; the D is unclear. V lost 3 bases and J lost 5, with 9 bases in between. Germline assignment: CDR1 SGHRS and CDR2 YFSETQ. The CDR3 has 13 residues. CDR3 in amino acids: CASSYDGNNEQFF. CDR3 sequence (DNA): TGCGCCAGCAGCTACGACGGCAACAATGAGCAGTTCTTC.

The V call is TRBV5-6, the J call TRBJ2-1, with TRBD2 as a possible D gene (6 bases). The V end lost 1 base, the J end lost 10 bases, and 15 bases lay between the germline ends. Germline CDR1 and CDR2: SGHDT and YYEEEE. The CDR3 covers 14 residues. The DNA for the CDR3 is TGTGCCAGCAGCTTGCGGGGGTCAGGTATCGAGCAGTTCTTC. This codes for CASSLRGSGIEQFF.

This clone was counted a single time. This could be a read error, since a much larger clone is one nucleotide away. CDR3 sequence reads: CASSLSGSIYEQYF. CDR3 bases: TGTGCCAGCAGTTTAAGCGGGAGTATCTACGAGCAGTACTTC. The gene calls are TRBV27 and TRBJ2-7, with 8 bases identical to TRBD2. Looked up from germline, CDR1 is MNHEY and CDR2 is SMNVEV (reference sequence). This CDR3 is 14 amino acids long. Germline trimming cut 2 bases from V and 3 bases from J; bases unmatched to any gene: 3.

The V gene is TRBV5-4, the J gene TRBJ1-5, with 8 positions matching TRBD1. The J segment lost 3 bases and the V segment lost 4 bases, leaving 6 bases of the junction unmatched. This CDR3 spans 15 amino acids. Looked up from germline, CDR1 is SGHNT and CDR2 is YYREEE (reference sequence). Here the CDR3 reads CASSLGQGLNQPQHF. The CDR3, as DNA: TGTGCCAGCAGCCTCGGACAGGGACTCAATCAGCCCCAGCATTTT.

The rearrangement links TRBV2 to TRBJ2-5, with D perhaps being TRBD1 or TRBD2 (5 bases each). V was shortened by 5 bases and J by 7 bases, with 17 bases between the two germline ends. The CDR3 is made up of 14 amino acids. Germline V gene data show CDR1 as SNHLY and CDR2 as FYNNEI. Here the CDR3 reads CASSYTPGAGTQYF. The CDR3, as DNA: TGTGCCAGCAGTTACACCCCCGGGGCGGGGACCCAGTACTTC.

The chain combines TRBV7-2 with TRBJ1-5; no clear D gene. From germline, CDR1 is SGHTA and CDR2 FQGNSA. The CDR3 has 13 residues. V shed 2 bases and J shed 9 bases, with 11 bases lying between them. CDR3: CASSLPGMGPQHF. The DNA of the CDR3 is TGTGCCAGCAGCTTACCTGGAATGGGGCCCCAGCATTTT.

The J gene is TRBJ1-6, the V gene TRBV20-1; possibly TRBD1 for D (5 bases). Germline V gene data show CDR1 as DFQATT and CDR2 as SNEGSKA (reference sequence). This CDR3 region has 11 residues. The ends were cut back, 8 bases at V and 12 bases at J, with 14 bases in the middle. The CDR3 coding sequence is TGCAGTATCCGGGGGGACCGACCCCTCCACTTT. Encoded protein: CSIRGDRPLHF.

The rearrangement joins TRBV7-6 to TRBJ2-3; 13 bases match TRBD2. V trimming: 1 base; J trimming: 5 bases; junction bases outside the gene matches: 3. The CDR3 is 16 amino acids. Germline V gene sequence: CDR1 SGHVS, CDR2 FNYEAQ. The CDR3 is CASSLGTSGRGDTQYF. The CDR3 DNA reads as TGTGCCAGCAGCTTAGGGACTAGCGGGAGAGGAGATACGCAGTATTTT.

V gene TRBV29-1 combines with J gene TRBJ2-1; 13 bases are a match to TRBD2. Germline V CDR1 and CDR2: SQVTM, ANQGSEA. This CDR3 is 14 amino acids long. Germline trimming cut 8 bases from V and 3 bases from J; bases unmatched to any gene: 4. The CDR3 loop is CSTRTSGSYNEQFF. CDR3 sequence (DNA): TGCAGCACGCGGACTAGCGGGAGCTACAATGAGCAGTTCTTC.

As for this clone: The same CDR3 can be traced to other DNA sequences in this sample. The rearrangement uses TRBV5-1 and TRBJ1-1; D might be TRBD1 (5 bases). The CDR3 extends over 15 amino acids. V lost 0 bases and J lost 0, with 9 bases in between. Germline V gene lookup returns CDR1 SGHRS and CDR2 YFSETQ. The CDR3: CASSLASGLNTEAFF. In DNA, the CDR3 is TGCGCCAGCAGCTTGGCGTCAGGGTTGAACACTGAAGCTTTCTTT.

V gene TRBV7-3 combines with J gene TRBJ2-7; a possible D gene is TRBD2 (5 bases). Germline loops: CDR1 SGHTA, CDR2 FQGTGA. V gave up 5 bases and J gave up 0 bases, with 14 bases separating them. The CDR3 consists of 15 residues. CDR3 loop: CASSRGGQSSYEQYF. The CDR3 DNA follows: TGTGCCAGCAGCCGGGGTGGGCAGAGCTCCTACGAGCAGTACTTC.

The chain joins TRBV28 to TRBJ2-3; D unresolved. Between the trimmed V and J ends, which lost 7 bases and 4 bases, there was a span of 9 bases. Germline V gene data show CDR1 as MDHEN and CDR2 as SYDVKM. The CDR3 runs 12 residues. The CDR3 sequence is CASTRPPDTQYF. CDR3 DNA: TGTGCCAGCACCCGCCCCCCAGATACGCAGTATTTT.

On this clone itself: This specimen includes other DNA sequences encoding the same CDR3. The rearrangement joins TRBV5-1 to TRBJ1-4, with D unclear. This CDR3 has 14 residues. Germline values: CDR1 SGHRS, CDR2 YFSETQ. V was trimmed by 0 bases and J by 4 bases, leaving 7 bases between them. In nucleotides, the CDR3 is TGCGCCAGCAGCTTGGAGCAGCTTAATGAAAAACTGTTTTTT. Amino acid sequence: CASSLEQLNEKLFF.

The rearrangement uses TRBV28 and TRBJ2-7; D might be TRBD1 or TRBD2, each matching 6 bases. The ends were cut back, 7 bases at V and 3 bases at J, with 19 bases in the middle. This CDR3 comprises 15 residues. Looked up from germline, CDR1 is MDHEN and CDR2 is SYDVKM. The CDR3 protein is CASTAKGGPDYEQYF. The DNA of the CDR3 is TGTGCCAGCACTGCTAAGGGGGGCCCGGACTACGAGCAGTACTTC.

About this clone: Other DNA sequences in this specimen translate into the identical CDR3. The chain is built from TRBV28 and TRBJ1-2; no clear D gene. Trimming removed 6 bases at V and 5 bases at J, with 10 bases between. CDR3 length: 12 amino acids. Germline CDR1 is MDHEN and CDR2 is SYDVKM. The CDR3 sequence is CASSVDIYGYTF. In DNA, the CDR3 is TGTGCCAGCAGCGTTGACATTTATGGCTACACCTTC.

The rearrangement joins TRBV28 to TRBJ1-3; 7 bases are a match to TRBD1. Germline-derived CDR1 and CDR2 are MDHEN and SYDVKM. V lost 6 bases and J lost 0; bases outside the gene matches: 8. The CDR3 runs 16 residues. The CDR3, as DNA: TGTGCCAGCAGCCTCGGGACAGCTTACTCTGGAAACACCATATATTTT. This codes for CASSLGTAYSGNTIYF.

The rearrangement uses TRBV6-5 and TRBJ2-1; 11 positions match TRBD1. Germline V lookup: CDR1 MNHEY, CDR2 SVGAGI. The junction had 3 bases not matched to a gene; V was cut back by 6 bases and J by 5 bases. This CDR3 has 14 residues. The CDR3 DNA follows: TGTGCCAGCAGGCGGGACAGGGGGGACAATGAGCAGTTCTTC. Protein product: CASRRDRGDNEQFF.

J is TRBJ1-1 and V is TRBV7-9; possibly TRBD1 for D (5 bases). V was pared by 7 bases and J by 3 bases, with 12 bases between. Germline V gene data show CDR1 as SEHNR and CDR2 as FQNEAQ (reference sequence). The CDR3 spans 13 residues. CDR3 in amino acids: CASNGGGHTEAFF. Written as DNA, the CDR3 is TGTGCCAGCAATGGGGGAGGGCACACTGAAGCTTTCTTT.

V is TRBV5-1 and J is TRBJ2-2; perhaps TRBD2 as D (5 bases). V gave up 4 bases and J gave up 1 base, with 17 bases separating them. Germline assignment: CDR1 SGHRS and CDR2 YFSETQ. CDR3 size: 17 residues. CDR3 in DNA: TGCGCCAGCAGCCAAGGTTTGGGGAGTGGGAACACCGGGGAGCTGTTTTTT. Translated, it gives CASSQGLGSGNTGELFF.

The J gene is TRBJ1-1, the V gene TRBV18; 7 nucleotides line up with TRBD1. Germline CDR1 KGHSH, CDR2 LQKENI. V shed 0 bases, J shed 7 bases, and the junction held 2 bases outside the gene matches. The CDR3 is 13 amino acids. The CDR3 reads CASSPPDRDEAFF. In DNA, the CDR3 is TGTGCCAGCTCACCACCCGACAGGGATGAAGCTTTCTTT.

The CDR3: CASSYGGSEKLFF. The CDR3 DNA sequence: TGTGCCAGCAGTTACGGCGGATCCGAGAAGCTGTTTTTT. The gene calls are TRBV6-5 and TRBJ2-2; D not certain. Trimming left V 2 bases short and J 12 bases short, with 13 bases between. The CDR3 runs to 13 residues. CDR1 and CDR2 from the germline V gene are MNHEY and SVGAGI.